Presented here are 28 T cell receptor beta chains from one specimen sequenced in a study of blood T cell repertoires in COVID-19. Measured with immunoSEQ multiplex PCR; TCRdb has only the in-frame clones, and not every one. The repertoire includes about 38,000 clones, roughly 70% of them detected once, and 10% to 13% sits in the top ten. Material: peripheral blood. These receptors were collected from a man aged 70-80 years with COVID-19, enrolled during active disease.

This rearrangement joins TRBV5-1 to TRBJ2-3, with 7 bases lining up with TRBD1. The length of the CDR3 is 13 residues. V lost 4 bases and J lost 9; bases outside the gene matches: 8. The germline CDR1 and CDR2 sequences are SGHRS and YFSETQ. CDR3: CASSPSEGATQYF. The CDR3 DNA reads TGCGCCAGCAGCCCTAGTGAGGGGGCCACGCAGTATTTT.

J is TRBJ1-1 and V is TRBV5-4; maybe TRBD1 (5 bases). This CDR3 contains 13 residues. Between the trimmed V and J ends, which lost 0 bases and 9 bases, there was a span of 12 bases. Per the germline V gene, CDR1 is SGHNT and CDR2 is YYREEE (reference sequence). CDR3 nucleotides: TGTGCCAGCAGCTTGGTGGGACTTAACAAAGCTTTCTTT. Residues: CASSLVGLNKAFF.

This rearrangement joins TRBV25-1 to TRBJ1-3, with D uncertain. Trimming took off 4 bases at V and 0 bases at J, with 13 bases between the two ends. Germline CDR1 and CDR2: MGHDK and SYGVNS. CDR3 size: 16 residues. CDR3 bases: TGTGCCAGCAGTGGGGTACACAGTTACTCTGGAAACACCATATATTTT. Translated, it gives CASSGVHSYSGNTIYF.

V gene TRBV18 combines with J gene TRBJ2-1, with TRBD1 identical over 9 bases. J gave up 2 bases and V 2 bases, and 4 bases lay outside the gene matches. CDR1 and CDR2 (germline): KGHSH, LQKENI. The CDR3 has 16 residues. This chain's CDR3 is CASSPTGTGTYNEQFF. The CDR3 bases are TGTGCCAGCTCACCAACCGGGACAGGGACCTACAATGAGCAGTTCTTC.

CDR3 protein: CASRTQTNEQFF. In DNA, the CDR3 is TGTGCCAGCAGGACACAAACAAATGAGCAGTTCTTC. The rearrangement uses TRBV28 and TRBJ2-1, with D unclear. Trimming removed 6 bases from V and 7 bases from J, with 10 bases in between. CDR1 is MDHEN, CDR2 SYDVKM, per germline. The CDR3 consists of 12 residues.

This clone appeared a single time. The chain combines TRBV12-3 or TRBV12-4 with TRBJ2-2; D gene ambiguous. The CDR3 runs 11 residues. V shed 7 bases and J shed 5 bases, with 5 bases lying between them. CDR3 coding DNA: TGTGCCAGCACCCGGACCGGGGAGCTGTTTTTT. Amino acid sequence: CASTRTGELFF.

DNA of the CDR3: TGTGCCAGCAGTCCCCGATGGGCGGGAGCCGACGAGCAGTACTTC. Translation: CASSPRWAGADEQYF. This sequence joins TRBV27 and TRBJ2-7, with TRBD2 matching over 7 bases. There are 15 residues in the CDR3. The V gene end was trimmed by 5 bases and the J gene end by 5 bases; junction bases not matched to a gene: 12. Germline CDR1 is MNHEY and CDR2 is SMNVEV (reference sequence).

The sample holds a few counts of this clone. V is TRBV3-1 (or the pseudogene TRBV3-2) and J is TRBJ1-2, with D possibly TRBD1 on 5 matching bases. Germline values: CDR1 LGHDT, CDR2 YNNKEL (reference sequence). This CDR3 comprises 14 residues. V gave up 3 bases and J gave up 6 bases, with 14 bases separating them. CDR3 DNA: TGTGCCAGCAGCCATATAGGTCAGGGTAATGGCTACACCTTC. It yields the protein CASSHIGQGNGYTF.

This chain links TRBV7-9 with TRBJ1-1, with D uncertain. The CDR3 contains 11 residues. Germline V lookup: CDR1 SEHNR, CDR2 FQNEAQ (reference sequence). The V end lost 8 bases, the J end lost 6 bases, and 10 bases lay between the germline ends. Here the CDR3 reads CASHRGSEAFF. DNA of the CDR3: TGTGCCAGCCATAGAGGATCTGAAGCTTTCTTT.

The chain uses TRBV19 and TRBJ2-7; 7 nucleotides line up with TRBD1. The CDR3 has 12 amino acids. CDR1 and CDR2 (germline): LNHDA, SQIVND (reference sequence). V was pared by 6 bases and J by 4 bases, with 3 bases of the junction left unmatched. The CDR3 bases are TGTGCCAGTAGAGGGGGCCGGTACGAGCAGTACTTC. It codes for CASRGGRYEQYF.

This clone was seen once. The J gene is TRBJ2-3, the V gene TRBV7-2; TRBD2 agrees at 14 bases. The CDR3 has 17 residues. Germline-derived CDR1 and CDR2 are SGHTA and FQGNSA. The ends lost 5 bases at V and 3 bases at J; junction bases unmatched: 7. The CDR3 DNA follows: TGTGCCAGCAGCCAGACTAGCGGGGGGGCTGGGACAGATACGCAGTATTTT. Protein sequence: CASSQTSGGAGTDTQYF.

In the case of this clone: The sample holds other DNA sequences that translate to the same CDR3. In DNA, the CDR3 is TGTGCCAGCTCCGGACTAGCGGGAGGGTACAATGAGCAGTTCTTC. This encodes CASSGLAGGYNEQFF. The chain uses TRBV19 and TRBJ2-1; TRBD2 matches at 15 bases. In germline, CDR1 is LNHDA, CDR2 SQIVND (reference sequence). V shed 9 bases, J shed 4 bases, and the junction held 4 bases outside the gene matches. The CDR3 extends over 15 amino acids.

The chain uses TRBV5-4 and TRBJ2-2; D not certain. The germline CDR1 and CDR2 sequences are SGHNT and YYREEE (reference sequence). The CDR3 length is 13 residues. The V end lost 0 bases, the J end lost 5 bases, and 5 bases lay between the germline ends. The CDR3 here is CASSLDFTGELFF. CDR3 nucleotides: TGTGCCAGCAGCTTGGACTTTACCGGGGAGCTGTTTTTT.

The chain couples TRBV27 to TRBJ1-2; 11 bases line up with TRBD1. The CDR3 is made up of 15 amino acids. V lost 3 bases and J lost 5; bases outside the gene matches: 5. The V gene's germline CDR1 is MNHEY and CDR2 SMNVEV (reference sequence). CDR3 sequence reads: CASSFGTGGRYGYTF. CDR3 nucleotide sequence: TGTGCCAGCAGTTTCGGGACAGGGGGGAGGTATGGCTACACCTTC.

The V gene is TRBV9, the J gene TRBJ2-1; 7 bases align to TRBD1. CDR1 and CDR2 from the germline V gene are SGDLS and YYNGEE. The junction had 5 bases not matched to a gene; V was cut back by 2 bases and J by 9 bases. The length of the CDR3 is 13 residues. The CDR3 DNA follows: TGTGCCAGCAGCGTTCAGACAGGGATTGAGCAGTTCTTC. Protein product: CASSVQTGIEQFF.

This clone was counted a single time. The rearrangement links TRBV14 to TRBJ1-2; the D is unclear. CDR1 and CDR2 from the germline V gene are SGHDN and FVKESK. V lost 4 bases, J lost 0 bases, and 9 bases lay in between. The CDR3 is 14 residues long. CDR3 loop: CASSRRKTNYGYTF. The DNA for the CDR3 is TGTGCCAGCAGCCGGAGAAAAACTAACTATGGCTACACCTTC.

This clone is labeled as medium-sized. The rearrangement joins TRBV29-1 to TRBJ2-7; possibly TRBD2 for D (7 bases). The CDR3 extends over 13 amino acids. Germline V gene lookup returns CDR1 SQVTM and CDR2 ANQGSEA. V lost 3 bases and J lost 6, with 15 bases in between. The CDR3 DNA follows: TGCAGCGTTGATGGTGCGGGGGCGGGCGAGCAGTACTTC. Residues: CSVDGAGAGEQYF.

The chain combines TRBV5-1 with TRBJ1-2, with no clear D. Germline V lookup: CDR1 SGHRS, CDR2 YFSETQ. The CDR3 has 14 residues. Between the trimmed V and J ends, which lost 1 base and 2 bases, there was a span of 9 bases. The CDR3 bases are TGCGCCAGCAGCTTGCTAGGAGAAAACTATGGCTACACCTTC. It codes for CASSLLGENYGYTF.

CDR3 in amino acids: CASSQDLRGINTGELFF. For the CDR3, the DNA is TGCGCCAGCAGCCAAGATCTAAGGGGCATTAACACCGGGGAGCTGTTTTTT. The V call is TRBV4-3, the J call TRBJ2-2; the D gene is possibly TRBD1 (5 bases). V lost 0 bases to trimming and J lost 2 bases, with 13 bases between them. This CDR3 comprises 17 residues. Germline lookup yields CDR1 LGHNA and CDR2 YSLEER.

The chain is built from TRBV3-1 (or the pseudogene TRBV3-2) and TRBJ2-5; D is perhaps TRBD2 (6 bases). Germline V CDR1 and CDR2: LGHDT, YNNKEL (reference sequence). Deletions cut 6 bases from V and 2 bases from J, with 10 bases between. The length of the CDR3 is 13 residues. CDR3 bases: TGTGCCAGCAGTCTTAGCGGACAAGAGACCCAGTACTTC. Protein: CASSLSGQETQYF.

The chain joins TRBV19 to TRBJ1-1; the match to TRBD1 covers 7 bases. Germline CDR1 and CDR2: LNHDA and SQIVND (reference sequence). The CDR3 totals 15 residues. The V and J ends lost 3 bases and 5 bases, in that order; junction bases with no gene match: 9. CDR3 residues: CASSIVLGGGTEAFF. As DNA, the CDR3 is TGTGCCAGTAGTATCGTACTAGGGGGCGGAACTGAAGCTTTCTTT.

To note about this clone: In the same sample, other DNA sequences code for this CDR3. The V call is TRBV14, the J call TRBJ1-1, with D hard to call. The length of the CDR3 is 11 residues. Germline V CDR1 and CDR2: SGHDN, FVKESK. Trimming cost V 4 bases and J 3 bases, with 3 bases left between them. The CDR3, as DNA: TGTGCCAGCAGCCCGTACACTGAAGCTTTCTTT. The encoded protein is CASSPYTEAFF.

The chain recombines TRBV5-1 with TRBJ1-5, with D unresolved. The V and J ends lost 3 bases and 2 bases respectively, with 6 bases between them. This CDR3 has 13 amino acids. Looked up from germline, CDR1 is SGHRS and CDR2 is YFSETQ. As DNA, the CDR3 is TGCGCCAGCAGCTGGGAGGGCAATCAGCCCCAGCATTTT. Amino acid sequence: CASSWEGNQPQHF.

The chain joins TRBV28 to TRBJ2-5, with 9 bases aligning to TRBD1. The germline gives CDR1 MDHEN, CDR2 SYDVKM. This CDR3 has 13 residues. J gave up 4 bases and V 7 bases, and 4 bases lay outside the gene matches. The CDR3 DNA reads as TGTGCCAGCAAGACGACAGGGGGAGAGACCCAGTACTTC. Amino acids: CASKTTGGETQYF.

The CDR3 sequence is CASSQEGSSGELFF. The CDR3 DNA follows: TGCGCCAGCAGTCAAGAAGGTAGCTCCGGGGAGCTGTTTTTT. The chain has TRBV5-1 and TRBJ2-2; D is undetermined. Germline CDR1 reads SGHRS; CDR2 reads YFSETQ. CDR3 length: 14 amino acids. V was clipped by 5 bases and J by 6 bases, with 14 bases between them.

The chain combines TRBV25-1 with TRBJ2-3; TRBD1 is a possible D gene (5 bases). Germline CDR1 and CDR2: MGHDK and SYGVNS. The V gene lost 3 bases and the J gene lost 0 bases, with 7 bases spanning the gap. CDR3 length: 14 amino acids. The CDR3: CASSDWGSTDTQYF. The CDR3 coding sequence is TGTGCCAGCAGTGATTGGGGCAGCACAGATACGCAGTATTTT.

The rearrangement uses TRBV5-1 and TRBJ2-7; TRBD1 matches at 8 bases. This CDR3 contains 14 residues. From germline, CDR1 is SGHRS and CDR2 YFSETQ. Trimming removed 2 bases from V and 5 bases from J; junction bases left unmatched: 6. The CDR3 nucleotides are TGCGCCAGCAGCTTCCGGACAGGGAAGAACGAGCAGTACTTC. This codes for CASSFRTGKNEQYF. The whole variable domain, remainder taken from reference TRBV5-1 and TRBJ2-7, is KAGVTQTPRYLIKTRGQQVTLSCSPISGHRSVSWYQQTPGQGLQFLFEYFSETQRNKGNFPGRFSGRQFSNSRSEMNVSTLELGDSALYLCASSFRTGKNEQYFGPGTRLTVT.

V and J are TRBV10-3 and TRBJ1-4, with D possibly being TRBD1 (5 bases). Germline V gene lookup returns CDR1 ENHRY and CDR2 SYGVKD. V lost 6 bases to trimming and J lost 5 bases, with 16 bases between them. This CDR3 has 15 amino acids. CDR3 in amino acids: CAISPKTGLNEKLFF. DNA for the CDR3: TGTGCCATCAGCCCAAAAACAGGTCTAAATGAAAAACTGTTTTTT.